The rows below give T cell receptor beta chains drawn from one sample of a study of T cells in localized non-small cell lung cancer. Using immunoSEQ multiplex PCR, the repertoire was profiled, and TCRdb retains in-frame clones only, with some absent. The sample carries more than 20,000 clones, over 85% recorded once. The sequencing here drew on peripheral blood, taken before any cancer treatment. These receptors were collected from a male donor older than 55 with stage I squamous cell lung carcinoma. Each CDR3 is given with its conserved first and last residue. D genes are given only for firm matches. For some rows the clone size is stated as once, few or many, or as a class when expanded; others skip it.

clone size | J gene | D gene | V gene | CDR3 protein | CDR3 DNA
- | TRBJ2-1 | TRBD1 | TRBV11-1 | CASSLAGTGGNEQFF | TGTGCCAGCAGCTTAGCGGGGACAGGGGGCAATGAGCAGTTCTTC
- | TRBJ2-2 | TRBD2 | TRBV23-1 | CASSHLVTSGGAGGELFF | TGCGCCAGCAGTCACCTAGTAACTAGCGGGGGGGCCGGCGGGGAGCTGTTTTTT
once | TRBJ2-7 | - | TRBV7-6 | CASSLSGQAYEQYF | TGTGCCAGCAGCTTAAGCGGACAAGCCTACGAGCAGTACTTC
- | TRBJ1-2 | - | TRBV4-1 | CASSSLARTNYGYTF | TGCGCCAGCAGCTCTCTCGCCAGAACTAACTATGGCTACACCTTC
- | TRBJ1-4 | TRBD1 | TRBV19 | CASSIWTGRTNEKLFF | TGTGCCAGTAGTATCTGGACAGGGAGAACTAATGAAAAACTGTTTTTT
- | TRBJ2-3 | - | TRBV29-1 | CSMGRQDTQYF | TGCAGTATGGGGAGGCAAGATACGCAGTATTTT
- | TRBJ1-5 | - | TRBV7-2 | CASSPGQTSNQPQHF | TGTGCCAGCAGCCCTGGACAGACTAGCAATCAGCCCCAGCATTTT
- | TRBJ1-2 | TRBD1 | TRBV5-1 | CASSLGGTGVYGYTF | TGCGCCAGCAGCTTGGGAGGGACAGGGGTCTATGGCTACACCTTC
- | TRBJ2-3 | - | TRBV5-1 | CASSPGGTDTQYF | TGCGCCAGCAGCCCGGGTGGCACAGATACGCAGTATTTT
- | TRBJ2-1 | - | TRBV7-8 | CASSLDRAEYNEQFF | TGTGCCAGCAGCTTAGACAGGGCAGAGTACAATGAGCAGTTCTTC
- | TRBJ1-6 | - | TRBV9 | CASSEVGDSPLHF | TGTGCCAGCAGCGAGGTCGGGGATTCACCCCTCCACTTT
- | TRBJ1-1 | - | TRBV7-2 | CASSYNALRGTEAFF | TGTGCCAGCAGCTATAACGCTCTTCGGGGCACTGAAGCTTTCTTT
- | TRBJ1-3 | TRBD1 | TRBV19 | CASSDRFSGNTIYF | TGTGCCAGTTCGGACAGGTTCTCTGGAAACACCATATATTTT
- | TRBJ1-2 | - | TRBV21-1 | CASSKEGTGGYGYTF | TGTGCCAGCAGCAAAGAAGGGACAGGGGGCTATGGCTACACCTTC
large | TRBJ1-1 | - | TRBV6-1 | CASTVQGDTEAFF | TGTGCCAGCACCGTTCAAGGGGACACTGAAGCTTTCTTT
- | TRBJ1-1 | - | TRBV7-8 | CASSLEFLTEAFF | TGTGCCAGCAGCTTAGAGTTCCTCACTGAAGCTTTCTTT
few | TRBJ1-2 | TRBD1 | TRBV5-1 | CASSLDRGKEGPSF | TGCGCCAGCAGCTTGGACAGGGGAAAAGAGGGCCCATCCTTC
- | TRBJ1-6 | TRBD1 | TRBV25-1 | CASSGQGNSPLHF | TGTGCCAGCAGCGGACAGGGTAATTCACCCCTCCACTTT
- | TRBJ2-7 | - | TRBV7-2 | CASSTGAKSYEQYF | TGTGCCAGCAGTACGGGGGCAAAATCCTACGAGCAGTACTTC
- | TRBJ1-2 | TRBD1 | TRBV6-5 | CASSSYRGLNYGYTF | TGTGCCAGCAGCAGCTACAGGGGTTTAAACTATGGCTACACCTTC
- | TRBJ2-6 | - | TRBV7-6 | CASSLPTEGQASGANVLTF | TGTGCCAGCAGCTTACCTACGGAAGGGCAGGCCTCTGGGGCCAACGTCCTGACTTTC
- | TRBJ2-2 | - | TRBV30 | CAWSNIAGRKIGELFF | TGTGCCTGGAGTAACATCGCAGGGAGAAAGATCGGGGAGCTGTTTTTT
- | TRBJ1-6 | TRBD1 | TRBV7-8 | CASSPAGQGSSSPLHF | TGTGCCAGCAGCCCCGCCGGACAGGGGTCTAGTTCACCCCTCCACTTT
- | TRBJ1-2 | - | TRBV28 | CASTGTNYGYTF | TGTGCCAGTACAGGGACTAACTATGGCTACACCTTC
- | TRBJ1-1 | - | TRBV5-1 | CASSLGTGAWSTEAFF | TGCGCCAGCAGCTTGGGGACGGGGGCCTGGAGCACTGAAGCTTTCTTT
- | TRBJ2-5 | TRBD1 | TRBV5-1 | CASSLKDRGLGETQYF | TGCGCCAGCAGCTTGAAGGACAGGGGGCTAGGGGAGACCCAGTACTTC
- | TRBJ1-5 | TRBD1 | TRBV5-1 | CASRPDRGGQPQHF | TGCGCCAGCAGGCCCGACAGGGGAGGACAGCCCCAGCATTTT
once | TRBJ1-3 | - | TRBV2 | CASSDGGAAGNTIYF | TGTGCCAGCAGCGATGGGGGGGCTGCAGGAAACACCATATATTTT
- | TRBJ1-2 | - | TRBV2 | CASNKYGYTF | TGTGCCAGTAATAAATATGGCTACACCTTC
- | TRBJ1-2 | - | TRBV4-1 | CASSQERVSGYTF | TGCGCCAGCAGCCAAGAACGGGTTAGTGGCTACACCTTC
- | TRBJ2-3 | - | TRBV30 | CAWSVSRMGPTDTQYF | TGTGCCTGGAGTGTCTCTAGGATGGGGCCCACAGATACGCAGTATTTT
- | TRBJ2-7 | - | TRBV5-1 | CASTRGGNPYEQYF | TGCGCCAGCACCCGAGGGGGGAACCCCTACGAGCAGTACTTC
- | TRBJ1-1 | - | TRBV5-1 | CASSLAGIDSEAFF | TGCGCCAGCAGCTTGGCCGGAATCGACAGTGAAGCTTTCTTT
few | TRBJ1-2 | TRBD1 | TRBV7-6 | CASSLEETGAAGYTF | TGTGCCAGCAGCTTAGAAGAGACAGGGGCGGCTGGCTACACCTTC
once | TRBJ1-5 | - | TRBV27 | CASSLGVNQPQHF | TGTGCCAGCAGTTTAGGGGTAAATCAGCCCCAGCATTTT
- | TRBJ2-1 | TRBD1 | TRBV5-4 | CAAGLGQGVASEQFF | TGTGCCGCAGGGCTCGGGCAGGGGGTAGCGAGTGAGCAGTTCTTC
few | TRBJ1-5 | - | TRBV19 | CASSIDRGSNQPQHF | TGTGCCAGTAGTATAGATCGGGGTAGCAATCAGCCCCAGCATTTT
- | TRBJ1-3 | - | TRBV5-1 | CASSVGHRGGNTIYF | TGCGCCAGCAGCGTGGGACACCGCGGAGGAAACACCATATATTTT
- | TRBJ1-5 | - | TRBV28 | CASSLGGAVYNQPQHF | TGTGCCAGCAGTTTGGGTGGGGCCGTCTACAATCAGCCCCAGCATTTT
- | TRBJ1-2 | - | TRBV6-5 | CASSSTGLGGYTF | TGTGCCAGCAGTTCCACAGGGCTTGGCGGCTACACCTTC
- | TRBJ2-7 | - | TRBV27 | CASSPRDSPYEQYF | TGTGCCAGCAGTCCGCGGGACAGTCCCTACGAGCAGTACTTC
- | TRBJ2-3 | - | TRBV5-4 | CASSQSRPTDTQYF | TGTGCCAGCAGCCAGAGCCGGCCGACAGATACGCAGTATTTT
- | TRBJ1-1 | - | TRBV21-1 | CASSPSRALNTEAFF | TGTGCCAGCAGCCCCTCAAGGGCCTTGAACACTGAAGCTTTCTTT
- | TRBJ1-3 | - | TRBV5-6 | CASSAGVGNTIYF | TGTGCCAGCAGCGCCGGGGTAGGAAACACCATATATTTT
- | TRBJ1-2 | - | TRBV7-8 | CASSPPGVGYTF | TGTGCCAGCAGCCCCCCCGGGGTTGGCTACACCTTC
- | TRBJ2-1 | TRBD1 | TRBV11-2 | CASSLGPRGLNEQFF | TGTGCCAGCAGCTTAGGTCCCAGGGGGCTTAATGAGCAGTTCTTC
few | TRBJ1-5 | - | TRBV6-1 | CASSASGQNNQPQHF | TGTGCCAGCAGTGCGTCTGGACAAAACAATCAGCCCCAGCATTTT
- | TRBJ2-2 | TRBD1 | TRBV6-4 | CASSAQRQGHRPTGELFF | TGTGCCAGCAGTGCCCAGAGACAGGGGCACCGACCCACCGGGGAGCTGTTTTTT
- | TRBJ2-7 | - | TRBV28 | CASGTTAPYEQYF | TGTGCCAGCGGAACTACTGCCCCCTACGAGCAGTACTTC
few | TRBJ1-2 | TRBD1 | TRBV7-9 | CASSSGQGNYGYTF | TGTGCCAGCAGCTCCGGACAGGGAAACTATGGCTACACCTTC
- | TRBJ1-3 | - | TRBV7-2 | CASSLQLTAGNTIYF | TGTGCCAGCAGCTTACAGCTTACGGCTGGAAACACCATATATTTT
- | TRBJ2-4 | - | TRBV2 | CASSFRGAKNIQYF | TGTGCCAGCAGTTTCCGGGGGGCCAAAAACATTCAGTACTTC
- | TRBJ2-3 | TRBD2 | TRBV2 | CASSVSLAGGLNTDTQYF | TGTGCCAGCAGTGTGTCCCTAGCGGGGGGTTTAAATACAGATACGCAGTATTTT
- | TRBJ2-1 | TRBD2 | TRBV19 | CASSNGGAYNEQFF | TGTGCCAGTAGTAACGGGGGGGCCTACAATGAGCAGTTCTTC
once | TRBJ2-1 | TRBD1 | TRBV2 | CASTRDRNNEQFF | TGTGCCAGCACCCGGGACAGAAACAATGAGCAGTTCTTC
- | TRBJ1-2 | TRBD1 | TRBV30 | CAWSITGGSYGYTF | TGTGCCTGGAGTATAACAGGGGGGAGCTATGGCTACACCTTC
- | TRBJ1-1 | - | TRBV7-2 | CASSPLGGRVEAFF | TGTGCCAGCAGCCCCCTAGGGGGACGAGTTGAAGCTTTCTTT
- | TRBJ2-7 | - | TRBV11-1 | CASSLMTTSYEQYF | TGTGCCAGCAGCTTAATGACAACCTCCTACGAGCAGTACTTC
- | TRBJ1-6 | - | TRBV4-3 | CASSQDIGSSYNSPLHF | TGCGCCAGCAGCCAAGATATCGGGAGCTCCTATAATTCACCCCTCCACTTT
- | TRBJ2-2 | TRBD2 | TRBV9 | CASSPRLAGANTGELFF | TGTGCCAGCAGCCCCCGACTAGCGGGGGCGAACACCGGGGAGCTGTTTTTT